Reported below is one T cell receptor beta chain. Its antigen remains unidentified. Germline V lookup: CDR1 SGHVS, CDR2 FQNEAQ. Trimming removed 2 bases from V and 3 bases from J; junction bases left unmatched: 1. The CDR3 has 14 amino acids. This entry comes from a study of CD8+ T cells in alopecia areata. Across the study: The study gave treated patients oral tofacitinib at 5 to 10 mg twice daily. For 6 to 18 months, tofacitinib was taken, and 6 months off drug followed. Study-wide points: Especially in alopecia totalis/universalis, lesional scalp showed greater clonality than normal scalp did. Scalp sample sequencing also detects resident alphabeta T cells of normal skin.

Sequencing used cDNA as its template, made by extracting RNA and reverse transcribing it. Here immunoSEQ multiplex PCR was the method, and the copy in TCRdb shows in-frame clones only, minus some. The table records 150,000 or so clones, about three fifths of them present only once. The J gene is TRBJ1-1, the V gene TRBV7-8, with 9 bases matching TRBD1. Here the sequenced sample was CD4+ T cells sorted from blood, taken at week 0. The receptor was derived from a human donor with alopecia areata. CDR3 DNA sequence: TGTGCCAGCAGCTTAAGGGACAGGGACACTGAAGCTTTCTTT. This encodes CASSLRDRDTEAFF.